The 8 T cell receptor beta chains reported below all come from one sample, sequenced in a study of TIL therapy for anti-PD-1-resistant metastatic lung cancer. Regarding time point: pre-treatment sample, taken before nivolumab and TIL therapy. This was the immunoSEQ v3 assay. Repertoires were generated with immunoSEQ multiplex PCR, while TCRdb's copy carries only in-frame clones and drops some. Of 50,000 to 70,000 clones in the sample, around 68% were seen once. Material: blood, obtained at baseline. These receptors were taken from a person aged 25-80 years with non-small cell lung cancer.

The CDR3 DNA reads TGTGCCAGTAGCTATGGGCGGGGAACTAGCACAGATACGCAGTATTTT. Amino acids: CASSYGRGTSTDTQYF. This chain joins TRBV19 and TRBJ2-3; D perhaps matches TRBD2 (6 bases). The CDR3 sequence is 16 residues long. V was clipped by 6 bases and J by 0 bases, with 16 bases between them. CDR1 and CDR2 from the germline V gene are LNHDA and SQIVND (reference sequence).

This sequence joins TRBV7-2 and TRBJ2-1; 11 nucleotides line up with TRBD2. The junction had 11 bases not matched to a gene; V was cut back by 6 bases and J by 7 bases. In germline, CDR1 is SGHTA, CDR2 FQGNSA. This CDR3 spans 16 amino acids. The chain's CDR3 is CASRRHLRLAGNEQFF. For the CDR3, the DNA is TGTGCCAGCAGACGACACTTGCGACTAGCGGGAAATGAGCAGTTCTTC. Combining the CDR3 with reference TRBV7-2 and TRBJ2-1 gives the whole variable domain GAGVSQSPSNKVTEKGKDVELRCDPISGHTALYWYRQSLGQGLEFLIYFQGNSAPDKSGLPSDRFSAERTGGSVSTLTIQRTQQEDSAVYLCASRRHLRLAGNEQFFGPGTRLTVL.

Only a few counts were recorded for this clone. The V call is TRBV5-1, the J call TRBJ2-7; 12 nucleotides line up with TRBD2. This CDR3 comprises 17 residues. Losses at the gene ends were 4 bases for V and 0 bases for J; bases not matched to a gene: 8. CDR1 and CDR2 from the germline V gene are SGHRS and YFSETQ. The CDR3 here is CASSARTSGTSSYEQYF. CDR3 nucleotide sequence: TGCGCCAGCAGCGCCCGGACTAGCGGGACCAGCTCCTACGAGCAGTACTTC.

J is TRBJ1-1 and V is TRBV5-6, with no clear D. The CDR3 is 15 residues long. CDR1 and CDR2 (germline): SGHDT, YYEEEE. V lost 0 bases and J 10 bases, leaving 19 bases between the germline ends. CDR3 in amino acids: CASSLVMGTLIGAFF. CDR3 nucleotide sequence: TGTGCCAGCAGCTTGGTAATGGGCACGTTAATCGGAGCTTTCTTT.

The gene calls are TRBV7-9 and TRBJ1-5; 7 bases are shared with TRBD1. V gave up 6 bases and J gave up 5 bases; unmatched junction bases: 7. Germline V lookup: CDR1 SEHNR, CDR2 FQNEAQ (reference sequence). The CDR3 runs 14 residues. In nucleotides, the CDR3 is TGTGCCAGCAGGGGGGCCAGGGGGGATCAGCCCCAGCATTTT. The encoded protein is CASRGARGDQPQHF.

J is TRBJ1-5 and V is TRBV4-2; possibly TRBD1 for D (5 bases). V dropped 2 bases and J dropped 1 base, with 9 bases sitting between them. This CDR3 contains 15 residues. Germline-derived CDR1 and CDR2 are LGHNA and YNFKEQ. CDR3 DNA sequence: TGTGCCAGCAGCCAAAGGGGTTTGAGCAATCAGCCCCAGCATTTT. It is translated as CASSQRGLSNQPQHF.

This clone appeared a few times. This chain uses TRBV6-1 with TRBJ2-7, with 7 nucleotides matching TRBD2. CDR3 length equals 13 residues. V was clipped by 7 bases and J by 5 bases; unmatched bases: 8. Germline CDR1 and CDR2: MNHNS and SASEGT. CDR3 coding DNA: TGTGCCAGCACCGACTGGGACTACGACGAGCAGTACTTC. Amino acid sequence: CASTDWDYDEQYF.

This clone was picked up a small number of times. The chain has TRBV10-3 and TRBJ2-2; D remains ambiguous. Germline V gene sequence: CDR1 ENHRY, CDR2 SYGVKD. The CDR3 spans 13 residues. Trimming shortened V by 11 bases and J by 1 base, and 11 bases separated the two germline ends. CDR3 region: CASHPENTGELFF. The CDR3 nucleotides read TGTGCCTCCCACCCGGAGAACACCGGGGAGCTGTTTTTT.